The 12 T cell receptor beta chains presented below share a single source sample, sequenced in a study of shared clonotypes between healthy human individuals. Sequenced by immunoSEQ multiplex PCR; TCRdb stores in-frame clones only, minus some. The sample holds some 2.1 million clones, around 95% seen once. The sample was naive CD4+ T cells sorted from blood. Subset described: CD45RA+ positively selected. All receptors come from a man aged 18-30 years in good health.

This rearrangement joins TRBV18 to TRBJ2-2, with D perhaps given as TRBD1 or TRBD2 (6 bases each). The germline V gene encodes CDR1 KGHSH and CDR2 LQKENI. Between the trimmed V and J ends, which lost 8 bases and 6 bases, there was a span of 16 bases. This CDR3 is built from 14 residues. Here the CDR3 reads CASSEGGPPGELFF. The CDR3 DNA sequence: TGTGCCAGCAGCGAAGGGGGGCCACCCGGGGAGCTGTTTTTT.

The J gene is TRBJ1-5, the V gene TRBV6-6, with a tentative D call TRBD1 (5 bases). This CDR3 contains 15 residues. The germline V gene has CDR1 MNHNY and CDR2 SVGAGI (reference sequence). V was shortened by 7 bases and J by 0 bases, with 13 bases between the two germline ends. As DNA, the CDR3 is TGTGCCAGCAACCCAGGGCAACTTAGCAATCAGCCCCAGCATTTT. Encoded protein: CASNPGQLSNQPQHF.

The J gene is TRBJ2-7, the V gene TRBV2; unclear D gene. Trimming pared 5 bases from V and 7 bases from J, leaving 9 bases between. CDR3 length: 11 residues. Germline values: CDR1 SNHLY, CDR2 FYNNEI. In nucleotides, the CDR3 is TGTGCCAGCAGTTACTCGAGAGAGCAGTACTTC. This encodes CASSYSREQYF.

The chain carries TRBV5-1 and TRBJ2-3; D perhaps matches TRBD1 (6 bases). V lost 0 bases, J lost 4 bases, and 12 bases lay in between. The CDR3 has 15 residues. In germline, CDR1 is SGHRS, CDR2 YFSETQ. The CDR3 nucleotides are TGCGCCAGCAGCTTGGCACAGGGTCAGGCAGATACGCAGTATTTT. Protein sequence: CASSLAQGQADTQYF.

The chain combines TRBV30 with TRBJ2-3; D tentatively reads TRBD1 or TRBD2 (5 bases each). V lost 3 bases, J lost 4 bases, and 20 bases lay in between. The CDR3 is 16 residues long. Germline CDR1 is GTSNPN and CDR2 is SVGIG (reference sequence). The CDR3 nucleotides read TGTGCCTGGAGCACTAGGGCCAAAGGGGCCCCAGATACGCAGTATTTT. Amino acids: CAWSTRAKGAPDTQYF.

CDR3 nucleotides: TGCGCCAGCAGCTTGGCCGCGGGGGCTACCAGCACAGATACGCAGTATTTT. This encodes CASSLAAGATSTDTQYF. The gene calls are TRBV5-1 and TRBJ2-3, with D possibly being TRBD2 (7 bases). Germline CDR1 and CDR2: SGHRS and YFSETQ. The CDR3 covers 17 residues. V was cut by 0 bases and J by 0 bases, with 14 bases left in between.

The DNA of the CDR3 is TGTGCCAGCAGCCCTGATAATGAGATCTATGGCTACACCTTC. Encoded protein: CASSPDNEIYGYTF. The chain recombines TRBV28 with TRBJ1-2; D ambiguous. V lost 6 bases, J lost 4 bases, and 15 bases lay in between. Germline V gene data show CDR1 as MDHEN and CDR2 as SYDVKM. This CDR3 is 14 amino acids long.

The chain carries TRBV6-5 and TRBJ2-4, with D possibly called TRBD1 or TRBD2 (6 bases each). Germline V gene lookup returns CDR1 MNHEY and CDR2 SVGAGI. The length of the CDR3 is 15 residues. The V end lost 5 bases, the J end lost 0 bases, and 11 bases lay between the germline ends. The CDR3 loop is CASSAGGLAKNIQYF. CDR3 in DNA: TGTGCCAGCAGTGCTGGGGGGCTAGCCAAAAACATTCAGTACTTC.

The chain couples TRBV2 to TRBJ1-4, with 7 bases identical to TRBD1. In germline, CDR1 is SNHLY, CDR2 FYNNEI. The CDR3 runs 14 residues. Germline trimming cut 11 bases from V and 5 bases from J; bases unmatched to any gene: 11. CDR3 sequence: CASSDRVGNEKLFF. In DNA, the CDR3 is TGTGCCTCCAGTGACAGGGTGGGGAATGAAAAACTGTTTTTT.

Remarks on this clone: This CDR3 is also generated by other DNA sequences in the sample. The rearrangement uses TRBV2 and TRBJ2-5, with 7 bases matching TRBD2. The CDR3 has 13 amino acids. Unmatched junction bases numbered 3, after V lost 4 bases and J lost 4 bases. Germline assignment: CDR1 SNHLY and CDR2 FYNNEI. CDR3 nucleotide sequence: TGTGCCAGCAGTGGGGAGGGTCTAGAGACCCAGTACTTC. It specifies CASSGEGLETQYF.

The chain recombines TRBV2 with TRBJ1-6; TRBD1 agrees at 7 bases. Trimming took 8 bases from V and 7 from J; bases not matched to a gene: 14. CDR1 is SNHLY and CDR2 is FYNNEI in the germline V gene. The CDR3 has 16 amino acids. As DNA, the CDR3 is TGTGCCAGCGGGCGCCTGAACAGGGGAGGGAATTCACCCCTCCACTTT. It translates to CASGRLNRGGNSPLHF.

The chain links TRBV4-1 to TRBJ2-7; 9 bases align to TRBD2. The junction had 7 bases not matched to a gene; V was cut back by 1 base and J by 6 bases. The CDR3 spans 15 residues. Per germline, CDR1 MGHRA and CDR2 YSYEKL. The CDR3 here is CASSQVSLAGREQYF. The CDR3 nucleotides read TGCGCCAGCAGCCAAGTTTCCCTAGCGGGGCGCGAGCAGTACTTC.